These 5 T cell receptor beta chains came from one sample sequenced in a study of human T cells and chemical hapten exposure. TCRdb re-analysed the RACE reads in MiXCR, keeping a single row per CDR3 protein. Among about 120,000 distinct CDR3 sequences listed, about 12% were seen once. The time point: patch test 1, 2 weeks after DPC sensitization. The treatment here: therapeutic diphenylcyclopropenone sensitization with weekly scalp DPC. This sample comprised whole blood, obtained in connection with sensitization to the hapten diphenylcyclopropenone (DPC). These receptors came from a woman between 45 and 65 years old with alopecia areata. Some clones in this sample may be carry-over from other donors' samples.

This clonotype was seen only a few times. V and J are TRBV28 and TRBJ2-4, with no clear D. Per the germline V gene, CDR1 is MDHEN and CDR2 is SYDVKM. V lost 1 base and J 0 bases, leaving 10 bases between the germline ends. The CDR3 consists of 16 residues. Written as DNA, the CDR3 is TGTGCCAGCAGTTTATTCGGGCAGCTAGCCAAAAACATTCAGTACTTC. Protein sequence: CASSLFGQLAKNIQYF.

This clonotype was counted only a few times. The chain carries TRBV18 and TRBJ1-3; 7 positions agree with TRBD1. J gave up 0 bases and V 3 bases, and 8 bases lay outside the gene matches. The CDR3 length is 17 residues. Germline V gene sequence: CDR1 KGHSH, CDR2 LQKENI. DNA for the CDR3: TGTGCCAGCTCACCGGGACAGTACCTGATCTCTGGAAACACCATATATTTT. It is translated as CASSPGQYLISGNTIYF.

This clonotype was counted ten times or more. V usage is TRBV10-1 and J usage is TRBJ2-7; D unclear. The CDR3 length is 12 residues. Trimming removed 3 bases from V and 2 bases from J, with 5 bases in between. CDR1 is WNHNN, CDR2 SYGVQD, per germline (reference sequence). The CDR3 coding sequence is TGCGCCAGCAGTGAAGGTGCCTACGAGCAGTACTTC. Its translation is CASSEGAYEQYF.

This clonotype was counted only a few times. The chain has TRBV3-1 and TRBJ2-7; the D gene could be TRBD1 or TRBD2 (5 bases each). Trimming cost V 1 base and J 2 bases, with 12 bases left between them. The CDR3 totals 15 residues. CDR1 is LGHDT, CDR2 YNNKEL, per germline (reference sequence). Here the CDR3 reads CASSQGGFKPYEQYF. The CDR3 region has the DNA TGTGCCAGCAGCCAAGGGGGGTTTAAGCCCTACGAGCAGTACTTC.

J is TRBJ2-3 and V is TRBV18; 8 bases line up with TRBD2. V lost 3 bases and J lost 2; bases outside the gene matches: 10. From germline, CDR1 is KGHSH and CDR2 LQKENI. This CDR3 region has 17 residues. The chain's CDR3 is CASSPRVGGAVTDTQYF. The CDR3 DNA follows: TGTGCCAGCTCACCCCGAGTCGGGGGGGCCGTCACAGATACGCAGTATTTT.